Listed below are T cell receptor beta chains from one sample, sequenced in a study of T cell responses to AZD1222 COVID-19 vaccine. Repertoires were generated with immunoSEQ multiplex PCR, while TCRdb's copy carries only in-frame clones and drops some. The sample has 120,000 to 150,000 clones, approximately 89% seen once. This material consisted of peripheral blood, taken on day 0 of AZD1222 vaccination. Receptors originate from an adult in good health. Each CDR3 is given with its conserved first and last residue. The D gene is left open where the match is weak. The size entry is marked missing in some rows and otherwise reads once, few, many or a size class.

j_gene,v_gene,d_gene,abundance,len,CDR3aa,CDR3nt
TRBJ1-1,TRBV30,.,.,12,CAWGLLGSEAFF,TGTGCCTGGGGCCTCTTGGGGTCTGAAGCTTTCTTT
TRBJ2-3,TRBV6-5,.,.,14,CASSFGGTPGTQYF,TGTGCCAGCAGTTTCGGCGGGACCCCAGGGACGCAGTATTTT
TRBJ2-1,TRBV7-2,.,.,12,CASSKQELAKFF,TGTGCCAGCAGCAAACAGGAACTAGCAAAGTTCTTC
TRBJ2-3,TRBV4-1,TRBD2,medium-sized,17,CASSQDRLAGPTDTQYF,TGCGCCAGCAGCCAAGATCGGCTAGCGGGGCCCACAGATACGCAGTATTTT
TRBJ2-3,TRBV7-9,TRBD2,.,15,CASSGGGAGTDTQYF,TGTGCCAGCAGCGGCGGGGGGGCCGGCACAGATACGCAGTATTTT
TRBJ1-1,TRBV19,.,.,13,CASSRAWDTEAFF,TGTGCCAGTTCCAGGGCTTGGGACACTGAAGCTTTCTTT
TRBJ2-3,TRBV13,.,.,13,CASSRRRGDTQYF,TGTGCCAGCAGCCGACGACGGGGAGATACGCAGTATTTT
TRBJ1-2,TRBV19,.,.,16,CASRMNSAISVYGYTF,TGTGCCAGTCGAATGAACTCAGCGATTTCCGTCTATGGCTACACCTTC
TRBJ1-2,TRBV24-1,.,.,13,CATSGWDGYGYTF,TGTGCCACCAGTGGTTGGGATGGCTATGGCTACACCTTC
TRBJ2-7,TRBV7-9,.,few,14,CASSPTGYSYEQYF,TGTGCCAGCAGCCCGACAGGCTACTCCTACGAGCAGTACTTC
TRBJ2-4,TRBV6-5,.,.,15,CASSYSRSAKNIQYF,TGTGCCAGCAGTTACTCCCGGTCAGCCAAAAACATTCAGTACTTC
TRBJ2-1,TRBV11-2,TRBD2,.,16,CASSLEWTSGGNEQFF,TGTGCCAGCAGCTTAGAGTGGACTAGCGGGGGGAATGAGCAGTTCTTC
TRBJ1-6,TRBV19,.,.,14,CASSLKKGNSPLHF,TGTGCCAGTAGCTTAAAGAAGGGGAATTCACCCCTCCACTTT
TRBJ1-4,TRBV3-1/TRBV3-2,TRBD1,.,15,CASSQGTGEAEKLFF,TGTGCCAGCAGCCAAGGGACAGGGGAGGCTGAAAAACTGTTTTTT
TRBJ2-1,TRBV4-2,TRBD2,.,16,CASSQELAGTYNEQFF,TGTGCCAGCAGCCAAGAACTAGCGGGGACCTACAATGAGCAGTTCTTC
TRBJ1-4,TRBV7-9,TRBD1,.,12,CASSTGAEKLFF,TGTGCCAGCAGCACAGGGGCGGAAAAACTGTTTTTT
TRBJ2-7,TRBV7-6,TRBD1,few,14,CASSVGQGADEQYF,TGTGCCAGCAGCGTTGGACAGGGGGCGGACGAGCAGTACTTC
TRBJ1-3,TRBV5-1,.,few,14,CASSLGPSGNTIYF,TGCGCCAGCAGCTTGGGACCCTCTGGAAACACCATATATTTT
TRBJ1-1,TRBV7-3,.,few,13,CASSFGGRTEAFF,TGTGCCAGCAGCTTCGGGGGGCGAACTGAAGCTTTCTTT
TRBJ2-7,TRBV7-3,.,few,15,CASSPTPGTFGEQYF,TGTGCCAGCAGCCCAACCCCCGGGACGTTTGGCGAGCAGTACTTC
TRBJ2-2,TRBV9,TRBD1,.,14,CASSRGQTTGELFF,TGTGCCAGCAGCCGGGGACAGACCACCGGGGAGCTGTTTTTT
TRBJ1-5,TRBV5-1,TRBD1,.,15,CASASGTGSNQPQHF,TGCGCCAGCGCTTCCGGGACAGGGAGCAATCAGCCCCAGCATTTT
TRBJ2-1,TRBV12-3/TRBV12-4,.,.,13,CASHGNPYNEQFF,TGTGCCAGTCATGGGAACCCCTACAATGAGCAGTTCTTC
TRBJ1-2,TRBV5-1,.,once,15,CASSRGDASLYGYTF,TGCGCCAGCAGTAGGGGGGACGCCTCCCTCTATGGCTACACCTTC
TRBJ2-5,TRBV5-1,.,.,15,CASTLRRGLQETQYF,TGCGCCAGCACCCTCAGGAGGGGCCTTCAAGAGACCCAGTACTTC
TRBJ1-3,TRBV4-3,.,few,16,CASSLEGPGSGNTIYF,TGCGCCAGCAGCCTAGAAGGGCCAGGCTCTGGAAACACCATATATTTT